These 8 T cell receptor beta chains were all obtained from the same sample, sequenced in a study of spatial heterogeneity in lung cancer. Study-level findings and limits: It was found that expanded intratumoral alpha and beta TCR counts tracked tumor mutation counts.

Their antigens remain unidentified. As for time point: sample taken at primary tumor resection. TCRdb reprocessed the 5' RACE reads via MiXCR and lists one record per CDR3 protein. The sample has 750 to 950 distinct CDR3 sequences, 10% seen once. Sequenced here: lung tumor tissue, sampled at surgery. Receptors originate from a male donor with early-stage non-small cell lung cancer.

The chain combines TRBV5-4 with TRBJ1-5; D remains ambiguous. Trimming shortened V by 0 bases and J by 6 bases, and 4 bases separated the two germline ends. The V gene's germline CDR1 is SGHNT and CDR2 YYREEE (reference sequence). This CDR3 is built from 12 residues. Here the CDR3 DNA reads TGTGCCAGCAGCTTGGATTCTCAGCCCCAGCATTTT. As protein: CASSLDSQPQHF.

The chain couples TRBV28 to TRBJ1-4; D unresolved. The germline gives CDR1 MDHEN, CDR2 SYDVKM. V lost 6 bases, J lost 8 bases, and 16 bases lay in between. The CDR3 is made up of 14 amino acids. The CDR3 sequence is CASSTSRGREKLFF. The CDR3 nucleotides are TGTGCCAGCAGCACCAGTAGAGGGAGGGAAAAACTGTTTTTT. Based on the CDR3 plus reference TRBV28 and TRBJ1-4, the full variable domain is DVKVTQSSRYLVKRTGEKVFLECVQDMDHENMFWYRQDPGLGLRLIYFSYDVKMKEKGDIPEGYSVSREKKERFSLILESASTNQTSMYLCASSTSRGREKLFFGSGTQLSVL.

By sample fraction, this clonotype is large. The chain is built from TRBV20-1 and TRBJ1-5; D unresolved. The V gene's germline CDR1 is DFQATT and CDR2 SNEGSKA (reference sequence). The V end lost 6 bases, the J end lost 2 bases, and 11 bases lay between the germline ends. The CDR3 covers 13 residues. The CDR3 nucleotides read TGCAGTGCCTCGGACCCAGGCAATCAGCCCCAGCATTTT. Protein sequence: CSASDPGNQPQHF.

This sequence joins TRBV5-1 and TRBJ2-7; weak D call: TRBD1 (5 bases). The CDR3 has 13 amino acids. The V gene lost 0 bases and the J gene lost 4 bases, with 8 bases spanning the gap. Germline CDR1 and CDR2: SGHRS and YFSETQ. This CDR3 is CASSLGAGYEQYV. DNA for the CDR3: TGCGCCAGCAGCTTGGGGGCAGGGTACGAGCAGTACGTC.

Sample share makes this clonotype medium-sized (0.01 to 0.1%). This chain joins TRBV7-2 and TRBJ1-5; D is perhaps TRBD1 (5 bases). There are 14 residues in the CDR3. The germline CDR1 and CDR2 sequences are SGHTA and FQGNSA. Trimming shortened V by 1 base and J by 6 bases, and 10 bases separated the two germline ends. CDR3 protein: CASSLGGGSQPQHF. The CDR3 nucleotides are TGTGCCAGCAGCTTAGGGGGGGGAAGTCAGCCCCAGCATTTT.

This clonotype is medium-sized by share. This sequence joins TRBV5-5 and TRBJ2-2; no definite D call. The CDR3 is made up of 12 amino acids. Germline CDR1 and CDR2: SGHKS and YYEKEE (reference sequence). The V end was cut by 7 bases, the J end by 1 base, with 5 bases between. CDR3 in amino acids: CASAMNTGELFF. Here the CDR3 DNA reads TGTGCCAGCGCCATGAACACCGGGGAGCTGTTTTTT.

The chain couples TRBV9 to TRBJ1-5; D gene unclear. Germline V gene sequence: CDR1 SGDLS, CDR2 YYNGEE. V was pared by 2 bases and J by 3 bases, with 6 bases between. This CDR3 comprises 13 residues. CDR3 bases: TGTGCCAGCAGCGTGGACGTCAATCAGCCCCAGCATTTT. Protein: CASSVDVNQPQHF.

This clonotype qualifies as large. This chain uses TRBV20-1 with TRBJ1-2, with unresolved D. CDR3 length: 13 amino acids. The germline gives CDR1 DFQATT, CDR2 SNEGSKA (reference sequence). V dropped 5 bases and J dropped 2 bases, with 12 bases sitting between them. CDR3 nucleotides: TGCAGTGCTGGAAAGACGGGGAACTATGGCTACACCTTC. Encoded protein: CSAGKTGNYGYTF.